The 19 T cell receptor beta chains below were found in one sample sequenced in a study of naive and memory T cell subsets. Both TRBC1 and TRBC2 were covered by a beta constant-region primer of two equimolar oligonucleotides. TCRdb re-derived calls from the UMI-ligation and nested PCR reads in MiXCR, one entry per CDR3 protein. This repertoire shows 130,000 to 150,000 distinct CDR3 sequences, 17% found once; its top ten account for about 0.14%. What was sequenced was naive CD4+ T cells from blood. The source of these receptors is a human donor in good health.

The chain is built from TRBV3-1 and TRBJ2-3; D not resolved. The germline V gene encodes CDR1 LGHDT and CDR2 YNNKEL (reference sequence). The CDR3 totals 17 residues. Trimming stripped 1 base from V and 8 bases from J, with 22 bases between. The CDR3 loop reads CASSQGVDHGVRATQYF. CDR3 nucleotides: TGTGCCAGCAGCCAAGGCGTAGACCACGGTGTTAGAGCTACGCAGTATTTT.

The table lists this clonotype with a few counts. The rearrangement links TRBV7-2 to TRBJ2-5; D possibly matches TRBD1 or TRBD2 (5 bases each). Germline lookup yields CDR1 SGHTA and CDR2 FQGNSA. The CDR3 covers 13 residues. Trimming cost V 5 bases and J 0 bases, with 7 bases left between them. This CDR3 is CASSTGHQETQYF. In DNA form, the CDR3 reads TGTGCCAGCAGCACGGGACACCAAGAGACCCAGTACTTC.

This clonotype was seen ten or more times. In DNA, the CDR3 is TGCAGTGCTAGGGGGGCCATCAACACTGAAGCTTTCTTT. Protein sequence: CSARGAINTEAFF. The chain has TRBV20-1 and TRBJ1-1, with D possibly matching TRBD1 (6 bases). V dropped 3 bases and J dropped 2 bases, with 10 bases sitting between them. Germline loops: CDR1 DFQATT, CDR2 SNEGSKA (reference sequence). The CDR3 totals 13 residues.

The chain carries TRBV4-1 and TRBJ2-5, with 14 positions matching TRBD2. The CDR3 covers 18 residues. CDR1 is MGHRA, CDR2 YSYEKL, per germline. Trimming cost V 3 bases and J 3 bases; bases outside gene matches: 9. The CDR3 DNA reads as TGCGCCAGCAGCCAGAGACTAGCGGGAGGGCTAGTAGAAGAGACCCAGTACTTC. Amino acids: CASSQRLAGGLVEETQYF.

This chain joins TRBV27 and TRBJ2-3; D uncertain. There are 13 residues in the CDR3. CDR1 MNHEY and CDR2 SMNVEV come from the germline V gene (reference sequence). The ends were cut back, 2 bases at V and 4 bases at J, with 7 bases in the middle. CDR3 amino acids: CASSLTGADTQYF. The DNA of the CDR3 is TGTGCCAGCAGTTTAACCGGAGCAGATACGCAGTATTTT.

The chain joins TRBV6-5 to TRBJ1-2, with D perhaps matching TRBD1 (5 bases). Trimming shortened V by 0 bases and J by 3 bases, and 11 bases separated the two germline ends. Germline V gene data show CDR1 as MNHEY and CDR2 as SVGAGI. There are 15 residues in the CDR3. The CDR3 DNA is TGTGCCAGCAGTTACTCCGGGGGGGGGGACTATGGCTACACCTTC. It specifies CASSYSGGGDYGYTF.

The V and J genes are TRBV7-2 and TRBJ2-1; TRBD2 aligns across 10 bases. Looked up from germline, CDR1 is SGHTA and CDR2 is FQGNSA. J was trimmed by 7 bases and V by 0 bases; bases with no gene match: 12. The CDR3 consists of 18 residues. CDR3 in amino acids: CASSLAVLAGVVRNEQFF. The CDR3 bases are TGTGCCAGCAGCTTAGCTGTCCTAGCGGGAGTGGTTCGGAATGAGCAGTTCTTC.

The chain recombines TRBV5-5 with TRBJ2-3; TRBD1 matches 7 bases. Germline V gene lookup returns CDR1 SGHKS and CDR2 YYEKEE (reference sequence). Germline trimming cut 5 bases from V and 5 bases from J; bases unmatched to any gene: 8. The CDR3 length is 14 residues. The CDR3 DNA follows: TGTGCCAGCAGAAACAGGGGATTGGGAGATACGCAGTATTTT. Translating it yields CASRNRGLGDTQYF.

J is TRBJ2-3 and V is TRBV11-2, with TRBD1 matching 12 bases. The CDR3 extends over 15 amino acids. Trimming removed 4 bases from V and 3 bases from J; junction bases left unmatched: 2. Per germline, CDR1 SGHAT and CDR2 FQNNGV. CDR3 in amino acids: CASSSGQGATDTQYF. For the CDR3, the DNA is TGTGCCAGCAGCTCGGGACAGGGGGCAACAGATACGCAGTATTTT. The full variable domain, rest sourced from reference TRBV11-2 and TRBJ2-3, is EAGVAQSPRYKIIEKRQSVAFWCNPISGHATLYWYQQILGQGPKLLIQFQNNGVVDDSQLPKDRFSAERLKGVDSTLKIQPAKLEDSAVYLCASSSGQGATDTQYFGPGTRLTVL.

This clonotype was observed a handful of times. The CDR3 loop is CASSLVPDSEKLFF. The DNA of the CDR3 is TGCGCCAGCAGCTTGGTGCCGGACAGTGAAAAACTGTTTTTT. The chain recombines TRBV5-1 with TRBJ1-4; D is possibly TRBD1 (6 bases). This CDR3 has 14 residues. Trimming left V 0 bases short and J 7 bases short, with 10 bases between. Germline CDR1 SGHRS, CDR2 YFSETQ.

This clonotype was found a few times. This chain links TRBV7-9 with TRBJ1-3; weak D call: TRBD1 (6 bases). The CDR3 is 14 residues long. Germline lookup yields CDR1 SEHNR and CDR2 FQNEAQ (reference sequence). V shed 4 bases and J shed 6 bases, with 13 bases lying between them. The CDR3 here is CASSSRQEINTIYF. The DNA for the CDR3 is TGTGCCAGCAGCTCCCGACAGGAAATAAACACCATATATTTT.

This clonotype showed up just a few times. The DNA of the CDR3 is TGTGCCTGGAGTCCCGTGGTCGACGAGCAGTACTTC. Translating it yields CAWSPVVDEQYF. This chain connects TRBV30 to TRBJ2-7; D uncertain. CDR3 length: 12 amino acids. Germline values: CDR1 GTSNPN, CDR2 SVGIG (reference sequence). V was pared by 2 bases and J by 5 bases, with 10 bases between.

This clonotype was seen only a few times. J is TRBJ2-3 and V is TRBV11-2; 11 bases fit TRBD2. Losses at the gene ends were 4 bases for V and 1 base for J; bases not matched to a gene: 4. Germline CDR1 and CDR2: SGHAT and FQNNGV. CDR3 size: 16 residues. CDR3 protein: CASSSNSGGGTDTQYF. CDR3 DNA sequence: TGTGCCAGCAGCTCAAATAGCGGGGGGGGCACAGATACGCAGTATTTT. The full variable domain, rest sourced from reference TRBV11-2 and TRBJ2-3, is EAGVAQSPRYKIIEKRQSVAFWCNPISGHATLYWYQQILGQGPKLLIQFQNNGVVDDSQLPKDRFSAERLKGVDSTLKIQPAKLEDSAVYLCASSSNSGGGTDTQYFGPGTRLTVL.

The chain has TRBV5-1 and TRBJ2-1, with 13 bases that match TRBD2. This CDR3 spans 16 amino acids. Germline CDR1 and CDR2: SGHRS and YFSETQ. J was trimmed by 10 bases and V by 1 base; bases with no gene match: 8. The CDR3, as DNA: TGCGCCAGCAGCTTGACCGGGACTAGCGGGGTTCGCGAGCAGTTCTTC. This encodes CASSLTGTSGVREQFF. The variable domain in full, with the rest retrieved from reference TRBV5-1 and TRBJ2-1, is KAGVTQTPRYLIKTRGQQVTLSCSPISGHRSVSWYQQTPGQGLQFLFEYFSETQRNKGNFPGRFSGRQFSNSRSEMNVSTLELGDSALYLCASSLTGTSGVREQFFGPGTRLTVL.

CDR3 in DNA: TGTGCCAGCAGCCTAAGCGGGAGCGAGGTCATTCAGTACTTC. Protein: CASSLSGSEVIQYF. The V call is TRBV7-2, the J call TRBJ2-4; TRBD2 agrees at 8 bases. With 5 bases clipped from V and 9 bases from J, the junction kept 9 bases outside the gene matches. The CDR3 runs to 14 residues. Germline-derived CDR1 and CDR2 are SGHTA and FQGNSA.

This clonotype was counted at least ten times. The chain recombines TRBV29-1 with TRBJ2-6; D might be TRBD1 (6 bases). The V gene lost 4 bases and the J gene lost 9 bases, with 13 bases spanning the gap. The length of the CDR3 is 13 residues. In germline, CDR1 is SQVTM, CDR2 ANQGSEA. DNA for the CDR3: TGCAGCGTTGTTTTCAGGGGCGGCAACGTCCTGACTTTC. Protein product: CSVVFRGGNVLTF.

The chain joins TRBV7-2 to TRBJ2-3, with D possibly being TRBD1 or TRBD2 (7 bases each). From germline, CDR1 is SGHTA and CDR2 FQGNSA. V dropped 5 bases and J dropped 9 bases, with 24 bases sitting between them. This CDR3 has 16 amino acids. The CDR3 sequence is CASSVRQGGSRGTQYF. CDR3 bases: TGTGCCAGCAGCGTGAGACAGGGCGGGAGTAGAGGAACGCAGTATTTT.

The chain combines TRBV12-3 or TRBV12-4 with TRBJ2-3, with D unclear. CDR3 length equals 17 residues. V was trimmed by 0 bases and J by 2 bases, leaving 15 bases between them. Here the CDR3 DNA reads TGTGCCAGCAGTTTAGCGGGCCTGCGGATATCCACAGATACGCAGTATTTT. Its translation is CASSLAGLRISTDTQYF.

This clonotype appeared a few times. The chain combines TRBV20-1 with TRBJ1-2; D call uncertain. Trimming cost V 5 bases and J 1 base, with 8 bases left between them. The CDR3 length is 12 residues. Germline CDR1 reads DFQATT; CDR2 reads SNEGSKA (reference sequence). The DNA of the CDR3 is TGCAGTGCTCGCTCCAATAACTATGGCTACACCTTC. Protein sequence: CSARSNNYGYTF.